The 14 T cell receptor beta chains below were found in one sample sequenced in a study of blood T cell repertoires in COVID-19. Assay: immunoSEQ multiplex PCR; the TCRdb copy retains only in-frame clones and omits some. The table records about 670,000 clones, 90% of them present only once. Sequencing used peripheral blood. The receptors stem from a woman aged 18-35 years with acute or convalescent COVID-19.

The chain combines TRBV3-1 (or the pseudogene TRBV3-2) with TRBJ1-4, with 7 bases matching TRBD1. V shed 3 bases and J 8 bases; nucleotides not matched to a gene: 9. The length of the CDR3 is 15 residues. Germline V CDR1 and CDR2: LGHDT, YNNKEL (reference sequence). The CDR3 spells CASSHPTGPREKLFF. The CDR3 nucleotides are TGTGCCAGCAGCCACCCGACAGGGCCCCGGGAAAAACTGTTTTTT.

The chain links TRBV18 to TRBJ2-5; D is ambiguous. The germline gives CDR1 KGHSH, CDR2 LQKENI. V was trimmed by 2 bases and J by 4 bases, leaving 8 bases between them. The CDR3 totals 13 residues. As DNA, the CDR3 is TGTGCCAGCTCACCAATTAGTGGAGAGACCCAGTACTTC. Its translation: CASSPISGETQYF.

This chain joins TRBV6-5 and TRBJ1-2; no definite D call. Germline CDR1 is MNHEY and CDR2 is SVGAGI. This CDR3 region has 14 residues. Trimming stripped 0 bases from V and 4 bases from J, with 9 bases between. Here the CDR3 reads CASSYSSGAYGYTF. DNA of the CDR3: TGTGCCAGCAGTTACTCGTCGGGAGCCTATGGCTACACCTTC.

This chain links TRBV18 with TRBJ1-1; no clear D gene. This CDR3 has 16 amino acids. Germline-derived CDR1 and CDR2 are KGHSH and LQKENI. Trimming pared 3 bases from V and 5 bases from J, leaving 19 bases between. The CDR3 region has the DNA TGTGCCAGCTCACCCTTACTAGGACGTACGGCGACTGAAGCTTTCTTT. This translates into CASSPLLGRTATEAFF.

The rearrangement uses TRBV9 and TRBJ1-4; D is possibly TRBD1 (5 bases). The CDR3 is 15 amino acids. Between the trimmed V and J ends, which lost 4 bases and 4 bases, there was a span of 14 bases. Germline V gene lookup returns CDR1 SGDLS and CDR2 YYNGEE. The CDR3 loop reads CASSTGGSGNEKLFF. DNA of the CDR3: TGTGCCAGCAGCACCGGGGGTTCGGGTAATGAAAAACTGTTTTTT.

CDR3 DNA sequence: TGTGCCACCAGTGTAGGGGGGGGGACTGAAGCTTTCTTT. Translating gives CATSVGGGTEAFF. This chain connects TRBV24-1 to TRBJ1-1, with D perhaps TRBD1 (6 bases). V gave up 5 bases and J gave up 5 bases, with 11 bases separating them. This CDR3 contains 13 residues. CDR1 KGHDR and CDR2 SFDVKD come from the germline V gene.

The chain joins TRBV3-1 (or the pseudogene TRBV3-2) to TRBJ1-5; D is uncertain. The germline V gene encodes CDR1 LGHDT and CDR2 YNNKEL (reference sequence). Trimming took 2 bases from V and 7 from J, leaving 9 bases between them. CDR3 length equals 13 residues. The CDR3 sequence is CASSQSAAQPQHF. The CDR3 region has the DNA TGTGCCAGCAGCCAATCTGCAGCGCAGCCCCAGCATTTT.

The genes are TRBV19 and TRBJ1-5; 7 nucleotides agree with TRBD1. The CDR3 is made up of 19 amino acids. Germline V CDR1 and CDR2: LNHDA, SQIVND (reference sequence). V lost 6 bases, J lost 2 bases, and 19 bases stayed unmatched. In DNA form, the CDR3 reads TGTGCCAGTAGGGAGACCCTTCCCCTAACAGGGGATGGCAATCAGCCCCAGCATTTT. It yields the protein CASRETLPLTGDGNQPQHF.

The chain recombines TRBV5-6 with TRBJ1-5, with TRBD1 as a possible D gene (6 bases). V was clipped by 2 bases and J by 3 bases, with 12 bases between them. Germline CDR1 reads SGHDT; CDR2 reads YYEEEE. The CDR3 loop spans 15 amino acids. As DNA, the CDR3 is TGTGCCAGCAGCTTAAACAGGGTTCCCAATCAGCCCCAGCATTTT. Its protein is CASSLNRVPNQPQHF.

The chain is built from TRBV7-6 and TRBJ2-3, with a weak D call TRBD2 (5 bases). The CDR3 sequence is 16 residues long. Germline V gene lookup returns CDR1 SGHVS and CDR2 FNYEAQ. Trimming removed 4 bases at V and 6 bases at J, with 20 bases between. The DNA for the CDR3 is TGTGCCAGCAGCTCCACTAGTACCCTTCTTCCGGATACGCAGTATTTT. It encodes CASSSTSTLLPDTQYF.

This chain links TRBV24-1 with TRBJ1-1; D remains unclear. Trimming took 0 bases from V and 6 from J, leaving 10 bases between them. Germline V gene data show CDR1 as KGHDR and CDR2 as SFDVKD. This CDR3 has 14 amino acids. The CDR3: CATSDLWEEAEAFF. CDR3 bases: TGTGCCACCAGTGATTTGTGGGAGGAAGCTGAAGCTTTCTTT.

The chain combines TRBV19 with TRBJ2-1; TRBD1 agrees at 7 bases. The J segment lost 5 bases and the V segment lost 6 bases, leaving 4 bases of the junction unmatched. The germline V gene encodes CDR1 LNHDA and CDR2 SQIVND (reference sequence). This CDR3 has 13 amino acids. CDR3 nucleotide sequence: TGTGCCAGTAGAATAACAGGGGACAATGAGCAGTTCTTC. Protein product: CASRITGDNEQFF.

This chain's CDR3 is CASSQSRDRGVMNTEAFF. The CDR3 DNA reads TGTGCCAGCAGCCAGAGCAGGGACAGGGGCGTAATGAACACTGAAGCTTTCTTT. The V and J genes are TRBV14 and TRBJ1-1, with 10 bases identical to TRBD1. The ends lost 3 bases at V and 0 bases at J; junction bases unmatched: 10. This CDR3 region has 18 residues. The germline V gene encodes CDR1 SGHDN and CDR2 FVKESK.

The rearrangement links TRBV4-1 to TRBJ1-4; maybe TRBD1 (5 bases). Trimming shortened V by 3 bases and J by 8 bases, and 16 bases separated the two germline ends. CDR1 MGHRA and CDR2 YSYEKL come from the germline V gene. The CDR3 runs 15 residues. CDR3 sequence: CASSHPPPRQEKLFF. For the CDR3, the DNA is TGCGCCAGCAGCCACCCACCCCCCCGACAGGAAAAACTGTTTTTT.